One sample yielded the 26 T cell receptor beta chains listed below, sequenced in a study of beta chain features in type 1 diabetes. The study's findings and limits: All four CD4+ subsets of Type 1 diabetes patients contained TCRB CDR3s that were moderately but significantly shorter.

Antigens for these TCRs are unknown. Every isolated RNA sample was fully reverse transcribed, so sequencing captured expressed TCRB transcripts. Libraries were prepared by immunoSEQ multiplex PCR; TCRdb keeps only in-frame clonotypes and omits some of them. The sample lists 400,000 or so clones; 10% to 15% were seen once. The sample was naive CD4+ T cells from blood. These receptors were obtained from a woman younger than 30 with type 1 diabetes.

This clone was counted a few times. The chain couples TRBV5-1 to TRBJ2-7; TRBD2 is a possible D gene (5 bases). This CDR3 has 12 residues. Between the trimmed V and J ends, which lost 4 bases and 6 bases, there was a span of 11 bases. Per germline, CDR1 SGHRS and CDR2 YFSETQ. The chain's CDR3 is CASSEGPFEQYF. The CDR3 region has the DNA TGCGCCAGCAGCGAGGGTCCCTTCGAGCAGTACTTC.

This clone has just one count. CDR3 loop: CASSRQGAGNTIYF. The DNA for the CDR3 is TGCGCCAGCAGCCGACAGGGAGCTGGAAACACCATATATTTT. V gene TRBV5-1 combines with J gene TRBJ1-3; TRBD1 matches at 7 bases. The V gene end was trimmed by 4 bases and the J gene end by 2 bases; junction bases not matched to a gene: 3. The CDR3 has 14 residues. The germline gives CDR1 SGHRS, CDR2 YFSETQ. Using reference TRBV5-1 and TRBJ1-3 for the parts outside the CDR3, the full variable domain is KAGVTQTPRYLIKTRGQQVTLSCSPISGHRSVSWYQQTPGQGLQFLFEYFSETQRNKGNFPGRFSGRQFSNSRSEMNVSTLELGDSALYLCASSRQGAGNTIYFGEGSWLTVV.

The genes are TRBV25-1 and TRBJ2-1; TRBD2 aligns across 7 bases. After removal of 5 bases from V and 2 bases from J, the junction contained 3 bases not matched to a gene. Germline assignment: CDR1 MGHDK and CDR2 SYGVNS. The CDR3 spans 14 residues. The DNA of the CDR3 is TGTGCCAGCAGTAGGACTAGTCCCTACAATGAGCAGTTCTTC. Its protein product is CASSRTSPYNEQFF.

The chain carries TRBV4-1 and TRBJ2-3; tentatively, D is TRBD1 (6 bases). The CDR3 is made up of 14 amino acids. V was cut by 4 bases and J by 2 bases, with 10 bases left in between. Germline CDR1 is MGHRA and CDR2 is YSYEKL. The CDR3 nucleotides read TGCGCCAGCAGCCGAGACAGGTCCACAGATACGCAGTATTTT. It is translated as CASSRDRSTDTQYF.

CDR3 sequence (DNA): TGTGCCTGGAATGAGGGGGTTCGCACTGAAGCTTTCTTT. Protein sequence: CAWNEGVRTEAFF. V gene TRBV30 combines with J gene TRBJ1-1; D is perhaps TRBD1 (6 bases). The V end was cut by 4 bases, the J end by 4 bases, with 13 bases between. Germline CDR1 is GTSNPN and CDR2 is SVGIG (reference sequence). The CDR3 covers 13 residues.

Only a few counts were recorded for this clone. This chain links TRBV9 with TRBJ2-2; D call uncertain. The V end lost 0 bases, the J end lost 7 bases, and 4 bases lay between the germline ends. This CDR3 has 12 residues. Germline-derived CDR1 and CDR2 are SGDLS and YYNGEE. CDR3 sequence: CASSVDYGELFF. In DNA, the CDR3 is TGTGCCAGCAGCGTAGATTACGGGGAGCTGTTTTTT.

The chain uses TRBV28 and TRBJ2-7; 8 bases line up with TRBD1. Germline CDR1 MDHEN, CDR2 SYDVKM. V lost 7 bases and J lost 2; bases outside the gene matches: 7. The CDR3 is made up of 14 amino acids. The CDR3: CASNPGGLTYEQYF. The CDR3 bases are TGTGCCAGCAACCCAGGGGGCCTCACCTACGAGCAGTACTTC.

The rearrangement joins TRBV6-4 to TRBJ2-1; D is ambiguous. Looked up from germline, CDR1 is MRHNA and CDR2 is SNTAGT. Between the trimmed V and J ends, which lost 2 bases and 8 bases, there was a span of 7 bases. This CDR3 contains 12 residues. CDR3 loop: CASSDGGYEQFF. CDR3 in DNA: TGTGCCAGCAGTGACGGCGGCTATGAGCAGTTCTTC.

This clone appeared a few times. The chain uses TRBV11-2 and TRBJ2-1; tentatively, D is TRBD1 (7 bases). CDR1 and CDR2 (germline): SGHAT, FQNNGV. The V and J ends lost 2 bases and 3 bases respectively, with 14 bases between them. The CDR3 length is 16 residues. The CDR3 sequence: CASSLPRGRDYNEQFF. The CDR3 bases are TGTGCCAGCAGCTTACCTAGGGGGCGGGACTACAATGAGCAGTTCTTC.

J is TRBJ1-5 and V is TRBV6-5; D might be TRBD1 (6 bases). With 8 bases removed from V and 5 bases from J, the gap between germline ends came to 13 bases. Germline loops: CDR1 MNHEY, CDR2 SVGAGI. This CDR3 has 13 amino acids. Here the CDR3 DNA reads TGTGCCAGCCATCAGGGGTACGATCAGCCCCAGCATTTT. Translating it yields CASHQGYDQPQHF.

The chain links TRBV27 to TRBJ1-5; no definite D call. From germline, CDR1 is MNHEY and CDR2 SMNVEV (reference sequence). V dropped 4 bases and J dropped 9 bases, with 10 bases sitting between them. The CDR3 spans 12 residues. CDR3 DNA sequence: TGTGCCAGCAGTTCCACGACTGGGCCCCAGCATTTT. Amino acid sequence: CASSSTTGPQHF.

The chain carries TRBV15 and TRBJ2-7; TRBD1 aligns across 11 bases. The CDR3 is made up of 14 amino acids. The germline V gene encodes CDR1 LNHNV and CDR2 YYDKDF (reference sequence). The J segment lost 7 bases and the V segment lost 6 bases, leaving 8 bases of the junction unmatched. In DNA form, the CDR3 reads TGTGCCACCAGGCTCCGGACAGGGGGCGAAGAGCAGTACTTC. Amino acid sequence: CATRLRTGGEEQYF.

V and J are TRBV15 and TRBJ2-1; the match to TRBD1 covers 7 bases. Germline-derived CDR1 and CDR2 are LNHNV and YYDKDF (reference sequence). V lost 0 bases, J lost 10 bases, and 9 bases stayed unmatched. The CDR3 totals 15 residues. The CDR3 DNA reads TGTGCCACCAGCAGAGATCGAGGGGGCGCAGGGGAGCAGTTCTTC. Encoded protein: CATSRDRGGAGEQFF.

The chain uses TRBV30 and TRBJ2-7; D is perhaps TRBD1 (6 bases). CDR3 length: 14 amino acids. Germline-derived CDR1 and CDR2 are GTSNPN and SVGIG (reference sequence). Trimming cost V 2 bases and J 3 bases, with 14 bases left between them. The CDR3, as DNA: TGTGCCTGGAGTCGCAACGGACAGCTCTACGAGCAGTACTTC. Amino acid sequence: CAWSRNGQLYEQYF.

This clone was detected only a few times. V gene TRBV7-9 combines with J gene TRBJ2-5, with 8 bases aligning to TRBD1. The J segment lost 0 bases and the V segment lost 2 bases, leaving 5 bases of the junction unmatched. The CDR3 loop spans 16 amino acids. CDR1 and CDR2 (germline): SEHNR, FQNEAQ (reference sequence). CDR3 DNA: TGTGCCAGCAGCTTACCCCTGGGACAGGACCAAGAGACCCAGTACTTC. It translates to CASSLPLGQDQETQYF. The full variable domain, completed using reference TRBV7-9 and TRBJ2-5, is DTGVSQNPRHKITKRGQNVTFRCDPISEHNRLYWYRQTLGQGPEFLTYFQNEAQLEKSRLLSDRFSAERPKGSFSTLEIQRTEQGDSAMYLCASSLPLGQDQETQYFGPGTRLLVL.

The gene calls are TRBV29-1 and TRBJ1-2; 8 nucleotides align to TRBD1. The CDR3 spans 15 residues. Per the germline V gene, CDR1 is SQVTM and CDR2 is ANQGSEA. V shed 4 bases, J shed 2 bases, and the junction held 9 bases outside the gene matches. The CDR3 DNA reads TGCAGCGTTGGGGGGGGGACAGGTTGGAACTATGGCTACACCTTC. The encoded protein is CSVGGGTGWNYGYTF.

The table lists this clone with a few counts. This rearrangement joins TRBV2 to TRBJ2-3, with D perhaps matching TRBD1 (5 bases). CDR1 SNHLY and CDR2 FYNNEI come from the germline V gene. This CDR3 is built from 12 residues. V shed 6 bases and J shed 5 bases, with 9 bases lying between them. CDR3 nucleotide sequence: TGTGCCAGCAGGATGGGGCTAGATACGCAGTATTTT. Its protein product is CASRMGLDTQYF. The full variable domain, rest sourced from reference TRBV2 and TRBJ2-3, is EPEVTQTPSHQVTQMGQEVILRCVPISNHLYFYWYRQILGQKVEFLVSFYNNEISEKSEIFDDQFSVERPDGSNFTLKIRSTKLEDSAMYFCASRMGLDTQYFGPGTRLTVL.

This clone has a handful of counts. The gene calls are TRBV2 and TRBJ1-5; the D gene is possibly TRBD1 (5 bases). The CDR3 is 15 amino acids. Germline V CDR1 and CDR2: SNHLY, FYNNEI. Between the trimmed V and J ends, which lost 6 bases and 0 bases, there was a span of 12 bases. The chain's CDR3 is CASREQVISNQPQHF. CDR3 DNA: TGTGCCAGCAGGGAACAGGTGATTAGCAATCAGCCCCAGCATTTT.

The chain links TRBV14 to TRBJ1-1; D uncertain. The germline V gene encodes CDR1 SGHDN and CDR2 FVKESK. V was shortened by 4 bases and J by 0 bases, with 12 bases between the two germline ends. The CDR3 contains 15 residues. In DNA form, the CDR3 reads TGTGCCAGCAGCCCCCGGCCCGGGATGAACACTGAAGCTTTCTTT. This gives the protein CASSPRPGMNTEAFF.

The rearrangement uses TRBV7-9 and TRBJ2-1, with 7 bases identical to TRBD2. This CDR3 comprises 16 residues. From germline, CDR1 is SEHNR and CDR2 FQNEAQ (reference sequence). After removal of 0 bases from V and 5 bases from J, the junction contained 7 bases not matched to a gene. The CDR3 here is CASSLALASGNNEQFF. CDR3 DNA sequence: TGTGCCAGCAGCTTAGCGCTCGCTAGCGGAAACAATGAGCAGTTCTTC.

The table lists this clone with a few counts. The V call is TRBV28, the J call TRBJ2-7, with TRBD2 matching over 8 bases. V dropped 7 bases and J dropped 4; count of bases not matched to a gene: 12. Germline values: CDR1 MDHEN, CDR2 SYDVKM. The CDR3 has 15 amino acids. The CDR3: CASTGGGAGAYEQYF. The CDR3 DNA is TGTGCCAGCACCGGGGGCGGAGCGGGAGCATACGAGCAGTACTTC.

The genes are TRBV29-1 and TRBJ2-7, with a tentative D call TRBD2 (6 bases). Trimming removed 7 bases from V and 7 bases from J, with 26 bases in between. CDR3 length equals 15 residues. The V gene's germline CDR1 is SQVTM and CDR2 ANQGSEA. CDR3 loop: CSATISGAASGEQYF. In DNA, the CDR3 is TGCAGCGCCACGATTAGCGGCGCAGCCTCGGGGGAGCAGTACTTC.

This CDR3 is CAIRVDQASYNEQFF. The CDR3 DNA reads as TGTGCCATCCGCGTCGACCAAGCGTCCTACAATGAGCAGTTCTTC. The chain combines TRBV5-4 with TRBJ2-1; no firm D call. Per the germline V gene, CDR1 is SGHNT and CDR2 is YYREEE (reference sequence). V lost 9 bases, J lost 1 base, and 17 bases lay in between. CDR3 length equals 15 residues.

In this sample, this clone turned up a few times. The V call is TRBV30, the J call TRBJ2-1, with TRBD2 matching over 11 bases. With 0 bases clipped from V and 7 bases from J, the junction kept 2 bases outside the gene matches. The CDR3 is 14 amino acids. Per the germline V gene, CDR1 is GTSNPN and CDR2 is SVGIG (reference sequence). DNA for the CDR3: TGTGCCTGGAGTGTGCCTAGCGGGAGGAATGAGCAGTTCTTC. It translates to CAWSVPSGRNEQFF.

In nucleotides, the CDR3 is TGCGCCAGCAGCTTCAGGACAGGACGGGAAAAAACTGAAGCTTTCTTT. Its protein product is CASSFRTGREKTEAFF. The chain combines TRBV5-1 with TRBJ1-1; 7 bases are shared with TRBD1. The V gene's germline CDR1 is SGHRS and CDR2 YFSETQ. The CDR3 is made up of 16 amino acids. V trimming: 2 bases; J trimming: 5 bases; junction bases outside the gene matches: 12.

This chain uses TRBV4-3 with TRBJ2-1; D perhaps matches TRBD2 (5 bases). The V gene's germline CDR1 is LGHNA and CDR2 YSLEER. Trimming took 4 bases from V and 9 from J, leaving 7 bases between them. There are 11 residues in the CDR3. CDR3 DNA sequence: TGCGCCAGCAGCCTTCGGGGTGAGCAGTTCTTC. Protein product: CASSLRGEQFF.